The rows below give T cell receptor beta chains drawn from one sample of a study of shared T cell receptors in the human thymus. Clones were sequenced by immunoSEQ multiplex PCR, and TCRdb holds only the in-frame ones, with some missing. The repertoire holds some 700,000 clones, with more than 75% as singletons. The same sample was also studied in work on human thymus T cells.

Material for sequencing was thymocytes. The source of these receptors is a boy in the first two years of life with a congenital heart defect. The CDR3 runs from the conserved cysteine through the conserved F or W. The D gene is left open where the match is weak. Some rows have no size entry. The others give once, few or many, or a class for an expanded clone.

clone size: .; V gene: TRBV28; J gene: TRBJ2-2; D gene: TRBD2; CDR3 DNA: TGTGCCAGCAAGGGGGCTAGCGGGAAGAGGCCGAACACCGGGGAGCTGTTTTTT; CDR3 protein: CASKGASGKRPNTGELFF
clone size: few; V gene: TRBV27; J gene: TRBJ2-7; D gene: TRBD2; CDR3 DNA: TGTGCCAGCAGCGCCACAACCCGGGACATCGGGCGGGAGGGTAGGGGGGCCTACGAGCAGTACTTC; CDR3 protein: CASSATTRDIGREGRGAYEQYF
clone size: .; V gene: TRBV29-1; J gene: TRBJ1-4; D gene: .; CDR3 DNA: TGCAGCGCGGGGGGATTTGCAACTAATGAAAAACTGTTTTTT; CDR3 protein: CSAGGFATNEKLFF
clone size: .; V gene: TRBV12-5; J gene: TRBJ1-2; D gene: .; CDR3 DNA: TGTGCTAGTGACGGGGTAGGCCCCGATGGCTACACCTTC; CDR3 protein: CASDGVGPDGYTF
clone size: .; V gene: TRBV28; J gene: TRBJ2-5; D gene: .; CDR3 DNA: TGTGCCAGCACCCGGGAGGGGGCGCGAGAGACCCAGTACTTC; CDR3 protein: CASTREGARETQYF
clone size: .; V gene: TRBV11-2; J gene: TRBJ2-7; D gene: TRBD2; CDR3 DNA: TGTGCCAGCAGCTTATGGGGGAGCGAGCGGGAGGACTACGAGCAGTACTTC; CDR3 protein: CASSLWGSEREDYEQYF
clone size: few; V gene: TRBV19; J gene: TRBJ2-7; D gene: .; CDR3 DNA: TGTGCCAGTAGCCTGACGACAGGCGAGCAGTACTTC; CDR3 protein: CASSLTTGEQYF
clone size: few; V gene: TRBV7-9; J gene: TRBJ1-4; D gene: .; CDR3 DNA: TGTGCCAGCAGCTTAACCTCCCTACAGGGTCATAATGAAAAACTGTTTTTT; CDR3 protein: CASSLTSLQGHNEKLFF
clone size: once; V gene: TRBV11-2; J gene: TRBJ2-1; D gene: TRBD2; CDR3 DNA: TGTGCCAGCAGCCAAACTAGCGGGAGGGCCTCGGAAGACAATGAGCAGTTCTTC; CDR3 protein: CASSQTSGRASEDNEQFF
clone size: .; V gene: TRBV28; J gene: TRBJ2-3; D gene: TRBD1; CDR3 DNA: TGTGCCAGCAGCCGCGGACAGGGCACAGATACGCAGTATTTT; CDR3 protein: CASSRGQGTDTQYF
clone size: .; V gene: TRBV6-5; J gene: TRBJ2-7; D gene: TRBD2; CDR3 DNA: TGTGCCAGCAGGTTCCCGGGAGGCGAGCAGTACTTC; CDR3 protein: CASRFPGGEQYF
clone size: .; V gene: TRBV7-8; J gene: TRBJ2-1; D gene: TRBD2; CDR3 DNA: TGTGCCAGCAGCGCCTTAAGCGGGAGGGAGGGCAATGAGCAGTTCTTC; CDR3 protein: CASSALSGREGNEQFF
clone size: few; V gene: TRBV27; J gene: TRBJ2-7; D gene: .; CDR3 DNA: TGTGCCAGCAGTTTTCAGCGCGAGCAGTACTTC; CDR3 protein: CASSFQREQYF
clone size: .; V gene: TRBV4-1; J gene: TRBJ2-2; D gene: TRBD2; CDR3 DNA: TGCGCCAGCAGCACTGTAAAGCCCCCGGGACTAGCGAACACCGGGGAGCTGTTTTTT; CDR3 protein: CASSTVKPPGLANTGELFF
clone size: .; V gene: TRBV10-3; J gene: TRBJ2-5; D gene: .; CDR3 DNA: TGTGCCATCAGTGAGTCCGGGGTGGAGACCCAGTACTTC; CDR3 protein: CAISESGVETQYF
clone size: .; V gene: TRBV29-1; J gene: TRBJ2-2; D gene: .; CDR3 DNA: TGCAGCGTTGACACTTCGACAGTCCCGAACACCGGGGAGCTGTTTTTT; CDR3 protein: CSVDTSTVPNTGELFF
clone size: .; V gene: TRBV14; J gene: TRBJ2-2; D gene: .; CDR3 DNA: TGTGCCAGCAGCCAACTTAAGGACAGCAGGGGAACCGGGGAGCTGTTTTTT; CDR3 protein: CASSQLKDSRGTGELFF
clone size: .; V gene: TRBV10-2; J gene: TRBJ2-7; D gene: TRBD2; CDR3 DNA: TGCGCCACCCTTCAGACTAGCGGGTCCTACGAGCAGTACTTC; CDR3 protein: CATLQTSGSYEQYF
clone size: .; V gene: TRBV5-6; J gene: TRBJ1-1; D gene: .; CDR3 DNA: TGTGCCAGCAGCTCAAAAGGGACTGTGGGCACTGAAGCTTTCTTT; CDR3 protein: CASSSKGTVGTEAFF
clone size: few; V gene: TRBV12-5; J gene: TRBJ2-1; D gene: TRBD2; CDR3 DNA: TGTGCTAGTGGTTTGGCCCCCGGGGCGGGAGAAAGGTCCTACAATGAGCAGTTCTTC; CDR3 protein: CASGLAPGAGERSYNEQFF
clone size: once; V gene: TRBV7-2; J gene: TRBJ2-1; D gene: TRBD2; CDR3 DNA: TGTGCCAGCAGCTTAGCGGAGTCTAGCGGGAGAAGTGAGCAGTTCTTC; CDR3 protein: CASSLAESSGRSEQFF
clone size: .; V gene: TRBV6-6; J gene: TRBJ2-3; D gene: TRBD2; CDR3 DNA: TGTGCCAGCAGACGTCTAGCGGGAGCTAGCACAGATACGCAGTATTTT; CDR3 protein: CASRRLAGASTDTQYF
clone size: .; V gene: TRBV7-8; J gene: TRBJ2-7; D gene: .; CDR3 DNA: TGTGCCAGCAGCCTGACGGGAGATTACTACGAGCAGTACTTC; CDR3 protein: CASSLTGDYYEQYF
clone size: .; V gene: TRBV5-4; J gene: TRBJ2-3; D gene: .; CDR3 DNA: TGTGCCAGCAGCTCCGGACTCACCACAGATACGCAGTATTTT; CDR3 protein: CASSSGLTTDTQYF
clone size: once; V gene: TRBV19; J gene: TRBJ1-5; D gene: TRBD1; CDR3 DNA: TGTGCCAGTAGTATAGATCTATATTCCCGGGACAGGGTCCGGGGATATGGCAATCAGCCCCAGCATTTT; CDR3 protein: CASSIDLYSRDRVRGYGNQPQHF
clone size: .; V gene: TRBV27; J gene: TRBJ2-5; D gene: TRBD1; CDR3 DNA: TGTGCCAGCAGTGACAGGGGGCCTAGGAAGACCCAGTACTTC; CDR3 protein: CASSDRGPRKTQYF
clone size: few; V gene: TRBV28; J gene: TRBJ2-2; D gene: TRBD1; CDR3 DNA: TGTGCCAGCAGGTCGGACAGGGCGACCGGGGAGCTGTTTTTT; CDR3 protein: CASRSDRATGELFF
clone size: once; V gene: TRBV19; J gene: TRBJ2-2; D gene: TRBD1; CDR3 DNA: TGTGCCAGTAGTAAGACCGGGACAGCAAACACCGGGGAGCTGTTTTTT; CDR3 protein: CASSKTGTANTGELFF
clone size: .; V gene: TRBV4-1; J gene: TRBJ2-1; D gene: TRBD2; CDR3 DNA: TGCGCCAGCAGCCAAGGACTAGCGGAACACAATGAGCAGTTCTTC; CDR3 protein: CASSQGLAEHNEQFF
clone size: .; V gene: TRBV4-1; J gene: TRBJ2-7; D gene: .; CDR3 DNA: TGCGCCAGCAGCCAAGAGTCAGGGAGGACCAACGAGCAGTACTTC; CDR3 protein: CASSQESGRTNEQYF
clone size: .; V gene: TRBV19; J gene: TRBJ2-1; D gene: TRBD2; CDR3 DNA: TGTGCCAGTAGTCCGACTAGCGGGATCGATGAGCAGTTCTTC; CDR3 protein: CASSPTSGIDEQFF
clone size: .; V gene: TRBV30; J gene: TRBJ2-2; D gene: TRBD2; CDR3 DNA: TGTGCCGGGGGACTAGCGGGGGGATCAGTCACCGGGGAGCTGTTTTTT; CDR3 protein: CAGGLAGGSVTGELFF
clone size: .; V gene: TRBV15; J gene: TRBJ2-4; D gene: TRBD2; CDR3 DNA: TGTGCCACCAGCAGAGATCGGCGGGAGGGTACCAAAAACATTCAGTACTTC; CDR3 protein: CATSRDRREGTKNIQYF
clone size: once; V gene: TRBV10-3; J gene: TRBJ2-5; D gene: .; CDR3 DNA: TGTGCCATCAGTGAGATTGTGGGGGCCCAAGAGACCCAGTACTTC; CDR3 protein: CAISEIVGAQETQYF
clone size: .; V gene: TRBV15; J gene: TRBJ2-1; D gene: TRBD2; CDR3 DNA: TGTGCCACCAGCAGAGAAGGGAAGAGGCGGGAGATACGGAATGAGCAGTTCTTC; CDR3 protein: CATSREGKRREIRNEQFF
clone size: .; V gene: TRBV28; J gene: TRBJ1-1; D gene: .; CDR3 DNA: TGTGCCAGCTCGCTTGGGCTCAAGGCCACTGAAGCTTTCTTT; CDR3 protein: CASSLGLKATEAFF
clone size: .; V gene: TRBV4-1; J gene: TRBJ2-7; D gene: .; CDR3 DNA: TGCGCCAGCAGCCAAGACCCCACTAAGCGGTTTACTTCCGAGCAGTACTTC; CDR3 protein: CASSQDPTKRFTSEQYF
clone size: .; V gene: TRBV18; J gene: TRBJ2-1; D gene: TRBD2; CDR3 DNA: TGTGCCAGCTCCTTGGGACTAGCGGGAGATGAGGAGCAGTTCTTC; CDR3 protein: CASSLGLAGDEEQFF